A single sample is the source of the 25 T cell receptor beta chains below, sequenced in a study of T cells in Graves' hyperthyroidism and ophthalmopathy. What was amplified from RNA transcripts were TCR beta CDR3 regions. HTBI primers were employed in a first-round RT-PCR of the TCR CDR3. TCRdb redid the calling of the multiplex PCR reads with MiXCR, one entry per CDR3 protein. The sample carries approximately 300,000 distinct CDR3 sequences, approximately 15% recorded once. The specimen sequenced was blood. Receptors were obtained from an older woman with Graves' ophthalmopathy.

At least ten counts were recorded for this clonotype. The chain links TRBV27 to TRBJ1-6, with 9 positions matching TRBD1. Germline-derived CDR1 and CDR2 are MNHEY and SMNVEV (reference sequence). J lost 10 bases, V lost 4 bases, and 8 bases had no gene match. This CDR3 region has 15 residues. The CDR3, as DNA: TGTGCCAGCAGTTGGGACAGGGATGTTAGGTCACCCCTCCACTTT. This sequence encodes CASSWDRDVRSPLHF.

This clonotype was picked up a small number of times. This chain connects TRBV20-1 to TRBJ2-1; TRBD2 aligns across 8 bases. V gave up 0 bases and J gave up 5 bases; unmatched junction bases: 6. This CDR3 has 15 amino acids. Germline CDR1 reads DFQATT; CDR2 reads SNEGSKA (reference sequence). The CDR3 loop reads CSARDRTGGNNEQFF. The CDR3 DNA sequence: TGCAGTGCTAGAGATCGGACGGGAGGGAACAATGAGCAGTTCTTC.

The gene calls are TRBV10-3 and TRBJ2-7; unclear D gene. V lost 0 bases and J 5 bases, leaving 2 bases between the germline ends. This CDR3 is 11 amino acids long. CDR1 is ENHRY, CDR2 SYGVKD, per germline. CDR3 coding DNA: TGTGCCATCAGTGAGTCCCACGAGCAGTACTTC. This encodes CAISESHEQYF.

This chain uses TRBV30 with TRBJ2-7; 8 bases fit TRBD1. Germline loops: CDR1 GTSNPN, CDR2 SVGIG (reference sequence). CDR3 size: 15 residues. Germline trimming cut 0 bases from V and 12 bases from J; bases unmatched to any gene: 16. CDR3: CAWSVMSAGGAKLYF. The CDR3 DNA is TGTGCCTGGAGTGTAATGTCGGCAGGGGGCGCGAAGCTGTACTTC.

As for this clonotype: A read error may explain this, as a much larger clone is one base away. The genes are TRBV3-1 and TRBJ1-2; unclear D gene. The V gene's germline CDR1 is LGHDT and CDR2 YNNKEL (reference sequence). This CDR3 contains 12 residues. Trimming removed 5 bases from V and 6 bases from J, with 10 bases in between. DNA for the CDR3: TGTGCCAGCAGCTACGGGGAGGATGGCTACACCTTC. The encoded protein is CASSYGEDGYTF.

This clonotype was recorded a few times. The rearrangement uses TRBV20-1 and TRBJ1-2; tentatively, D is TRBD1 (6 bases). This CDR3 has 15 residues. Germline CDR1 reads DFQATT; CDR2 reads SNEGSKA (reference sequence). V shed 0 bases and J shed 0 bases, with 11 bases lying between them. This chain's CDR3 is CSARDRGATNYGYTF. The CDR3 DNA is TGCAGTGCTAGAGACCGGGGGGCGACTAACTATGGCTACACCTTC.

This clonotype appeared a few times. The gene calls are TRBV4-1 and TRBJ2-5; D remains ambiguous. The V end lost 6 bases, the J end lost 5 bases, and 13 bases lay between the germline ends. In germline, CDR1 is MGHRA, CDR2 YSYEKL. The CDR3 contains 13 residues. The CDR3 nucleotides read TGCGCCAGCAGGTCGTCCGTTGAGGAGACCCAGTACTTC. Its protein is CASRSSVEETQYF.

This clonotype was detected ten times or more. CDR3 amino acids: CASSAAGTHYTGELFF. The CDR3 DNA reads TGTGCCAGCAGCGCGGCCGGGACTCACTACACCGGGGAGCTGTTTTTT. This sequence joins TRBV7-2 and TRBJ2-2, with a possible D match to TRBD2 (6 bases). Germline CDR1 is SGHTA and CDR2 is FQGNSA. The CDR3 runs to 16 residues. The V gene lost 5 bases and the J gene lost 3 bases, with 16 bases spanning the gap.

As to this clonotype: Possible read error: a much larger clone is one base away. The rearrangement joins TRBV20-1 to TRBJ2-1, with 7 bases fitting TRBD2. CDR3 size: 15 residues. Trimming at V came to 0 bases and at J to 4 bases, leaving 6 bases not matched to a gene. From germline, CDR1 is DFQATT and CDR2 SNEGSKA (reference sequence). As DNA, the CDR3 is TGCAGTGCTAGAGACCGAGCGGGACTATACAATGAGCAGTTCTTC. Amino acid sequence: CSARDRAGLYNEQFF.

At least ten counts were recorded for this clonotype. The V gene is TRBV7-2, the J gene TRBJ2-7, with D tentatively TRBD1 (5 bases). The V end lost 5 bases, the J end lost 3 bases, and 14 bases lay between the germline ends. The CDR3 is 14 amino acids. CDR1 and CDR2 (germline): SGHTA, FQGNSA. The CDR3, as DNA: TGTGCCAGCAGCGTACTCCAAGACAGCTACGAGCAGTACTTC. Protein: CASSVLQDSYEQYF.

The CDR3 DNA reads TGTGCCAGCAGCCGGGGCCGGTGGCTGTTTTTT. Its translation: CASSRGRWLFF. The V gene is TRBV11-2, the J gene TRBJ2-2; either TRBD1 or TRBD2 may supply D (5 bases each). CDR1 SGHAT and CDR2 FQNNGV come from the germline V gene. The germline V and J ends were trimmed by 5 bases and 13 bases, with 11 bases remaining between them. This CDR3 spans 11 amino acids. Looking up the rest from reference TRBV11-2 and TRBJ2-2 gives the full variable domain: EAGVAQSPRYKIIEKRQSVAFWCNPISGHATLYWYQQILGQGPKLLIQFQNNGVVDDSQLPKDRFSAERLKGVDSTLKIQPAKLEDSAVYLCASSRGRWLFFGEGSRLTVL.

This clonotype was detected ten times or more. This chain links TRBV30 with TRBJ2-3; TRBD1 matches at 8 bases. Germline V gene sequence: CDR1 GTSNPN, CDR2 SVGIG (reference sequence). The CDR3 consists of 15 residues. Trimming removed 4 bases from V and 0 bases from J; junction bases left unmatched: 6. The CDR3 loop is CAWIPWDRSTDTQYF. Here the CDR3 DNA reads TGTGCCTGGATCCCCTGGGACAGGAGCACAGATACGCAGTATTTT.

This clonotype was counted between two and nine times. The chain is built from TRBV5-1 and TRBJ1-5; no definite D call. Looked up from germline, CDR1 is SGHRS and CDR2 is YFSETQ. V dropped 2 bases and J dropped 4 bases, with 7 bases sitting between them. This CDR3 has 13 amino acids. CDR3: CASSLDENQPQHF. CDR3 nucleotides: TGCGCCAGCAGCTTAGATGAAAATCAGCCCCAGCATTTT. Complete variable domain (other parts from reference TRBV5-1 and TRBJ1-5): KAGVTQTPRYLIKTRGQQVTLSCSPISGHRSVSWYQQTPGQGLQFLFEYFSETQRNKGNFPGRFSGRQFSNSRSEMNVSTLELGDSALYLCASSLDENQPQHFGDGTRLSIL.

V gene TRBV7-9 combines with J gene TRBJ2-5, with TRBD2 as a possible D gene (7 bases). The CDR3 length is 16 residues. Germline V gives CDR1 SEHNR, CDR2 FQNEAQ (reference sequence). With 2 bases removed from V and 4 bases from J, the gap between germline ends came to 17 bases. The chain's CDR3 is CASSLRAGARSETQYF. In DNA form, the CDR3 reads TGTGCCAGCAGCTTAAGGGCGGGGGCACGGTCAGAGACCCAGTACTTC.

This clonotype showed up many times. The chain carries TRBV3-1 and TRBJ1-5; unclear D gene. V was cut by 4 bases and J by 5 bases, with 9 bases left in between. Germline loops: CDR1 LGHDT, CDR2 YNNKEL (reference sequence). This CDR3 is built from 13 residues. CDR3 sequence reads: CASSRFTDQPQHF. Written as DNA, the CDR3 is TGTGCCAGCAGCCGGTTCACGGATCAGCCCCAGCATTTT. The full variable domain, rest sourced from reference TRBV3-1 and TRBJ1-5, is DTAVSQTPKYLVTQMGNDKSIKCEQNLGHDTMYWYKQDSKKFLKIMFSYNNKELIINETVPNRFSPKSPDKAHLNLHINSLELGDSAVYFCASSRFTDQPQHFGDGTRLSIL.

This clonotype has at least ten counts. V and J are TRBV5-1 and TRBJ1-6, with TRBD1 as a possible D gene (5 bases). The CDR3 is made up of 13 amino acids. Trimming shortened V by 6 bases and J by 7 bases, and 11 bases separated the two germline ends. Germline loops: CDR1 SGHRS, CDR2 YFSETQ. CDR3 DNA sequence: TGCGCCAGCAATCGGGACGCAAATTCACCCCTCCACTTT. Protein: CASNRDANSPLHF.

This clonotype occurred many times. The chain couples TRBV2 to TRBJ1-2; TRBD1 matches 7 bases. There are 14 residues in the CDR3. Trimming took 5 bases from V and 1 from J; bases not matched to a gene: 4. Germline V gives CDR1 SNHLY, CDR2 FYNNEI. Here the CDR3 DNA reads TGTGCCAGCAGTAACAGGGGAGGTAACTATGGCTACACCTTC. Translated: CASSNRGGNYGYTF.

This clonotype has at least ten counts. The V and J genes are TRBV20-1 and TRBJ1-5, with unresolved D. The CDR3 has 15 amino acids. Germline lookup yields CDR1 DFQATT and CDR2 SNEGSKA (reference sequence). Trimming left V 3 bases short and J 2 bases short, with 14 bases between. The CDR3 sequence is CSASTGLIGNQPQHF. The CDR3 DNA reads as TGCAGTGCTAGTACCGGTTTGATCGGCAATCAGCCCCAGCATTTT.

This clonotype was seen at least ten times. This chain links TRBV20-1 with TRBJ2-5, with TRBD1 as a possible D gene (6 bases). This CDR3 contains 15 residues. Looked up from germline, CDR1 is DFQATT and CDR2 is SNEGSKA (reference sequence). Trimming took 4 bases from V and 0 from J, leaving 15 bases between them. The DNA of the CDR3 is TGCAGTGCTATCCGGGACATTCGCTACCAAGAGACCCAGTACTTC. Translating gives CSAIRDIRYQETQYF.

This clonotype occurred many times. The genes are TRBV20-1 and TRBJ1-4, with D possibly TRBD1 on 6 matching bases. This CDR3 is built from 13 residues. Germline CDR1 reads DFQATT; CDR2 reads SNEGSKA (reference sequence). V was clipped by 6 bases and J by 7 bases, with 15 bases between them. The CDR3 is CSAVYQGSEKLFF. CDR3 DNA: TGCAGTGCCGTCTATCAGGGGTCTGAAAAACTGTTTTTT.

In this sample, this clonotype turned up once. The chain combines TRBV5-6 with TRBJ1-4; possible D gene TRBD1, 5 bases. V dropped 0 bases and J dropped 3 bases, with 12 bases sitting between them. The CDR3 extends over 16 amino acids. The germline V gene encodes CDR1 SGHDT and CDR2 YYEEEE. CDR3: CASSLVGGAANEKLFF. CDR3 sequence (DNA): TGTGCCAGCAGCTTGGTTGGAGGGGCGGCTAATGAAAAACTGTTTTTT.

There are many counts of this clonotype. The DNA for the CDR3 is TGTGCCAGCAGGACGCACGTAGGGGAAGCCTATGGCTACACCTTC. This sequence encodes CASRTHVGEAYGYTF. This chain links TRBV6-1 with TRBJ1-2; D perhaps matches TRBD1 (5 bases). The V and J ends lost 6 bases and 4 bases respectively, with 18 bases between them. Per germline, CDR1 MNHNS and CDR2 SASEGT. CDR3 size: 15 residues.

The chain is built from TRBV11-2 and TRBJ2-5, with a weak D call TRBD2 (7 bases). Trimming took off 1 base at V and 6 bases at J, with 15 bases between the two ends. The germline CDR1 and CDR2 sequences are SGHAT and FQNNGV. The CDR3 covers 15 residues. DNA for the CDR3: TGTGCCAGCAGCTTAGGGGTGACGGGGGGCAAGACCCAGTACTTC. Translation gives CASSLGVTGGKTQYF.

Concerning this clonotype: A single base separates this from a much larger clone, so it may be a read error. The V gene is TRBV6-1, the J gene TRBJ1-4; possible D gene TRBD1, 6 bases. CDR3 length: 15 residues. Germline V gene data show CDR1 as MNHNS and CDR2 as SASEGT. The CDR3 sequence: CASSETGAIDEELFF. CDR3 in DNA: TGTGCCAGCAGTGAAACGGGGGCAATCGATGAAGAACTGTTTTTT.

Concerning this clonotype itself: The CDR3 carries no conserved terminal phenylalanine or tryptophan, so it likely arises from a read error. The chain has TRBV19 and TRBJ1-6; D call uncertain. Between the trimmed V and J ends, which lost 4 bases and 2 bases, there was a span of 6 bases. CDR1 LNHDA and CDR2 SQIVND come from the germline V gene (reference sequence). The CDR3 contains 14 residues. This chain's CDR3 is CASSNRAYNSPLHL. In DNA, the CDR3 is TGTGCCAGTAGTAACCGGGCCTATAATTCACCCCTCCACCTT.